The 5 T cell receptor beta chains below come from one sample, sequenced in a study of blood T cell repertoires in COVID-19. TCRdb keeps only in-frame clones here, not all; method: immunoSEQ multiplex PCR. The profile shows roughly 290,000 clones, about 80% of them singletons. The sample was peripheral blood. Every receptor here comes from a person aged 65 to 85 with COVID-19, enrolled during active disease.

The V and J genes are TRBV13 and TRBJ2-2, with TRBD1 identical over 9 bases. Trimming cost V 9 bases and J 0 bases; bases outside gene matches: 5. The CDR3 is 15 amino acids. Germline V gene data show CDR1 as PRHDT and CDR2 as FYEKMQ (reference sequence). Here the CDR3 reads CASKQGAANTGELFF. For the CDR3, the DNA is TGTGCCAGTAAACAGGGGGCAGCGAACACCGGGGAGCTGTTTTTT.

The chain is built from TRBV11-2 and TRBJ2-5, with TRBD2 matching over 9 bases. The CDR3 contains 15 residues. V lost 5 bases and J lost 5; bases outside the gene matches: 9. CDR1 is SGHAT, CDR2 FQNNGV, per germline. CDR3 sequence: CASSPRGLARETQYF. The DNA of the CDR3 is TGTGCCAGCAGCCCCAGAGGACTAGCGAGGGAGACCCAGTACTTC.

The chain uses TRBV18 and TRBJ2-3; TRBD2 agrees at 12 bases. There are 14 residues in the CDR3. Germline assignment: CDR1 KGHSH and CDR2 LQKENI. The V segment lost 8 bases and the J segment 2 bases; nucleotides outside the gene matches: 2. The CDR3 bases are TGTGCCAGCAGGACTAGCGGGAACACAGATACGCAGTATTTT. This codes for CASRTSGNTDTQYF.

CDR3 DNA: TGTGCCAGCAGTTTAACAGCGGGGGGCCCTCCCCTGCAGTTCTTC. Protein product: CASSLTAGGPPLQFF. V usage is TRBV28 and J usage is TRBJ2-1, with TRBD2 identical over 9 bases. The V and J ends lost 2 bases and 12 bases, in that order; junction bases with no gene match: 11. Germline V gives CDR1 MDHEN, CDR2 SYDVKM. The CDR3 runs to 15 residues.

This clone came up a few times. The chain recombines TRBV7-2 with TRBJ2-5; 8 nucleotides line up with TRBD2. The CDR3 runs 17 residues. The ends lost 2 bases at V and 3 bases at J; junction bases unmatched: 11. From germline, CDR1 is SGHTA and CDR2 FQGNSA. The CDR3: CASSLRIQRGSKETQYF. CDR3 sequence (DNA): TGTGCCAGCAGCTTAAGGATCCAGCGGGGGTCTAAAGAGACCCAGTACTTC. The variable domain in full, completed from reference TRBV7-2 and TRBJ2-5, reads GAGVSQSPSNKVTEKGKDVELRCDPISGHTALYWYRQSLGQGLEFLIYFQGNSAPDKSGLPSDRFSAERTGGSVSTLTIQRTQQEDSAVYLCASSLRIQRGSKETQYFGPGTRLLVL.